This T cell receptor beta chain was recovered during a study of T cells in localized non-small cell lung cancer. Broader study findings: An association was observed between higher blood T cell density and longer overall survival. There were a median 57 of the top 100 tumor clones appearing in adjacent lung. Sequencing, confined to only one tumor region, leaves heterogeneity possible. Exceeding tumor, uninvolved adjacent lung had the highest T cell clonality.

CDR1 and CDR2 from the germline V gene are MGHRA and YSYEKL. The CDR3 has 15 amino acids. The ends were cut back, 3 bases at V and 1 base at J, with 12 bases in the middle. A word on this clone: Its antigen remains unknown.

Sequencing used immunoSEQ multiplex PCR; TCRdb keeps in-frame clones, though not all of them. The sample includes tens of thousands of clones, approximately 80% of them seen just once. The origin of this receptor is a man aged 40 to 69 with stage II lung adenocarcinoma. Sequenced here: PBMCs, sampled before any cancer treatment. The rearrangement joins TRBV4-1 to TRBJ1-1; no clear D. For the CDR3, the DNA is TGCGCCAGCAGCCATTACCAGGTAGGGAACACTGAAGCTTTCTTT. Translation: CASSHYQVGNTEAFF.